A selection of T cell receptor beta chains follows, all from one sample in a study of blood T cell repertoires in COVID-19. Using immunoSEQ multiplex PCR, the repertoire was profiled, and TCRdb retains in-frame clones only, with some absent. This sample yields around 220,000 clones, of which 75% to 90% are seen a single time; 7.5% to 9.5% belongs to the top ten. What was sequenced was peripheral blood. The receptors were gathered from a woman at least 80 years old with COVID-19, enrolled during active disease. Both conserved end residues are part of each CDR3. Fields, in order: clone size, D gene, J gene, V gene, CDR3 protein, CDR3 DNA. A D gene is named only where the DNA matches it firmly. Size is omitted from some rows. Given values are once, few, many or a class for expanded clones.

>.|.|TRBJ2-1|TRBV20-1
CSARLDYEQFF
TGCAGTGCTAGACTCGACTATGAGCAGTTCTTC
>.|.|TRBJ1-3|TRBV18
CASSPTTGNTIYF
TGTGCCAGCTCACCTACAACTGGAAACACCATATATTTT
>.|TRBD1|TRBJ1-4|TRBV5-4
CASSNGGTGNEKLFF
TGTGCCAGCAGCAACGGAGGGACAGGGAATGAAAAACTGTTTTTT
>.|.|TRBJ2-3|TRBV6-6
CASSDPGELTDTQYF
TGTGCCAGCAGCGATCCAGGGGAACTCACAGATACGCAGTATTTT
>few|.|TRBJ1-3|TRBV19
CASTDGQSSSGNTIYF
TGTGCCAGTACGGACGGACAGTCAAGCTCTGGAAACACCATATATTTT
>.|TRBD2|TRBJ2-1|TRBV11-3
CASSLLAGGGDEQFF
TGTGCCAGCAGCTTACTAGCGGGGGGCGGGGATGAGCAGTTCTTC
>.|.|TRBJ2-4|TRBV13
CASSYSGGKAKNIQYF
TGTGCCAGCAGCTACAGTGGGGGGAAGGCCAAAAACATTCAGTACTTC
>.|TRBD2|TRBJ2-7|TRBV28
CASSGSRAKGAYEQYF
TGTGCCAGTAGCGGGAGTAGAGCTAAGGGGGCCTACGAGCAGTACTTC
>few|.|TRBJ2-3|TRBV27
CASSSARRTDTQYF
TGTGCCAGCAGTTCGGCCAGGCGAACAGATACGCAGTATTTT
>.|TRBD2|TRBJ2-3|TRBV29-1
CSVGAGVPDTQYF
TGCAGCGTTGGGGCGGGAGTCCCAGATACGCAGTATTTT
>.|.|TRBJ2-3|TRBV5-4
CASRHPGRSTDTQYF
TGTGCCAGCAGACACCCGGGGAGAAGCACAGATACGCAGTATTTT
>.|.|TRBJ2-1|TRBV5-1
CASSQGGTTFF
TGCGCCAGCAGTCAAGGGGGAACGACGTTCTTC
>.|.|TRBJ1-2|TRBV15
CATSRDLVGASLTGYTF
TGTGCCACCAGCAGAGATCTCGTGGGGGCGAGTTTAACTGGCTACACCTTC
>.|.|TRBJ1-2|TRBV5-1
CASSIDGGSGYTF
TGCGCCAGCAGCATCGACGGGGGGTCCGGCTACACCTTC
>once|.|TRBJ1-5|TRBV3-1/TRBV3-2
CASSQGRVNQPQHF
TGTGCCAGCAGCCAAGGAAGAGTGAACCAGCCCCAGCATTTT
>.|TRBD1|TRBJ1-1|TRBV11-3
CASSAGDREAFF
TGTGCCAGCAGCGCCGGGGACAGGGAAGCTTTCTTT
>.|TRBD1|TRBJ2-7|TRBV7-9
CASTARGQGYEQYF
TGTGCCAGCACCGCAAGAGGACAGGGCTACGAGCAGTACTTC
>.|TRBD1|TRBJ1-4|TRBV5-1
CASSSGRTGGAEKLFF
TGCGCCAGCAGCTCGGGAAGGACAGGGGGCGCGGAAAAACTGTTTTTT
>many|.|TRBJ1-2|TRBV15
CATSRGSGYTF
TGTGCCACCAGCAGAGGTTCAGGCTACACCTTC
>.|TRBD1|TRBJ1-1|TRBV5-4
CASSPGTAVTEAFF
TGTGCCAGCAGCCCCGGGACAGCCGTCACTGAAGCTTTCTTT
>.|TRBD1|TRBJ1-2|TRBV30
CAWSRGHGYTF
TGTGCCTGGAGTAGGGGGCATGGCTACACCTTC
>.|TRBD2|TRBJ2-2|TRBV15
CATSRDLAGAGTGELFF
TGTGCCACCAGCAGAGATCTAGCGGGAGCAGGCACCGGGGAGCTGTTTTTT
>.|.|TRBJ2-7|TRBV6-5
CATLPPGAYEQYF
TGTGCCACCCTTCCCCCGGGGGCCTACGAGCAGTACTTC
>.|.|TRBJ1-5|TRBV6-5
CASSRQNSNQPQHF
TGTGCCAGCAGCCGACAGAATAGCAATCAGCCCCAGCATTTT
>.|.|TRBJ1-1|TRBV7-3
CASSFRRDTEAFF
TGTGCCAGCAGCTTTAGACGGGACACTGAAGCTTTCTTT
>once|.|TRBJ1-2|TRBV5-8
CASSLRAGTNYGYTF
TGTGCCAGCAGCTTGAGAGCAGGGACTAACTATGGCTACACCTTC
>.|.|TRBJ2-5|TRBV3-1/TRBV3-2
CASSQVLLIASTETQYF
TGTGCCAGCAGCCAAGTTCTCCTTATAGCTAGTACAGAGACCCAGTACTTC
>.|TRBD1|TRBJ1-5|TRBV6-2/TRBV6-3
CASSYSTGGTRNQPQHF
TGTGCCAGCAGTTACTCGACAGGGGGCACTCGAAATCAGCCCCAGCATTTT
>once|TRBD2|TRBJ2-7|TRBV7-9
CASSFGREVEQYF
TGTGCCAGCAGCTTTGGGCGGGAGGTCGAGCAGTACTTC
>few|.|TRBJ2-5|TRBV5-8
CATRRGGPQETQYF
TGTGCCACCCGGCGAGGAGGACCTCAAGAGACCCAGTACTTC
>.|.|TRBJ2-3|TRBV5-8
CASRGGDTQYF
TGTGCCAGCAGAGGAGGAGATACGCAGTATTTT
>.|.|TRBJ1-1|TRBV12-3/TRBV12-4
CASSIRGGVGFF
TGTGCCAGCTCCATCCGGGGGGGAGTTGGTTTCTTT
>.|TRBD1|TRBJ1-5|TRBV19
CASSTPFRGQVINQPQHF
TGTGCCAGTAGTACACCTTTCCGGGGACAGGTTATAAATCAGCCCCAGCATTTT
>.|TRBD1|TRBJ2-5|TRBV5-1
CASSSPDRVGETQYF
TGCGCCAGCAGCTCGCCGGACAGGGTGGGGGAGACCCAGTACTTC
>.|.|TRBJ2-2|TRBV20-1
CSASSTYPAGELFF
TGCAGTGCTAGTTCCACCTACCCCGCCGGGGAGCTGTTTTTT